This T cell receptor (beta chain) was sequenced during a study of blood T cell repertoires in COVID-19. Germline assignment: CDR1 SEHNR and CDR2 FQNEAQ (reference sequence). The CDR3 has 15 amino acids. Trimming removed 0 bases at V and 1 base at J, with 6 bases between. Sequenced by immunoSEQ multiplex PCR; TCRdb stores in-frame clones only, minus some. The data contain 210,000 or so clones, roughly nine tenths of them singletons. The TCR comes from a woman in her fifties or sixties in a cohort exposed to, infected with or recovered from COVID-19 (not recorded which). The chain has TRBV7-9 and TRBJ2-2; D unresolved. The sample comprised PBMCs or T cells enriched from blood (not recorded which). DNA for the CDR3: TGTGCCAGCAGCTTAGCTTCCGGGAACACCGGGGAGCTGTTTTTT. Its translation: CASSLASGNTGELFF.